The subject of this entry is one T cell receptor beta chain. As handled by the study authors: By means of reference gene primer amplification, nucleated cell counts were estimated. TCRdb keeps only in-frame clones here, not all; method: immunoSEQ multiplex PCR. V, J and clone size were drawn from that table, and D and trimming were deduced from the DNA. The data show 100,000 to 150,000 clones, approximately 88% seen once. Trimming cost V 2 bases and J 2 bases; bases outside gene matches: 3. CDR1 and CDR2 (germline): SGHTA, FQGNSA. The CDR3 has 16 residues. The sample is drawn from a study of blood T cell repertoires in COVID-19. Study as a whole: The samples span acute and convalescent COVID-19 from the United States, Italy and Spain. Sample material is recorded as cDNA or gDNA derived from T cells, B-cell-depleted T cells, or PBMCs.

This clonotype was obtained from a woman aged 25 to 39 who had recovered from COVID-19. The sample was peripheral blood. This chain uses TRBV7-2 with TRBJ2-3; 11 bases match TRBD2. The CDR3 nucleotides read TGTGCCAGCAGCTTATTAGCGGGAGGGAACACAGATACGCAGTATTTT. This sequence encodes CASSLLAGGNTDTQYF. The full variable domain, rest sourced from reference TRBV7-2 and TRBJ2-3, is GAGVSQSPSNKVTEKGKDVELRCDPISGHTALYWYRQSLGQGLEFLIYFQGNSAPDKSGLPSDRFSAERTGGSVSTLTIQRTQQEDSAVYLCASSLLAGGNTDTQYFGPGTRLTVL.